These T cell receptor beta chains were read from a single sample in a study of blood T cell repertoires in COVID-19. The method was immunoSEQ multiplex PCR; TCRdb's version includes in-frame clones alone and lacks a portion of them. The sample includes over 200,000 clones, more than 75% of them seen just once. The specimen sequenced was peripheral blood. The receptors were gathered from a man aged 40-49 years with active or convalescent COVID-19. Both conserved end residues are part of each CDR3. D genes are given only for firm matches. Expanded clones are given a class, and other clones once, few, many or no size at all.

d_gene	j_gene	v_gene	abundance	CDR3aa	CDR3nt
TRBD2	TRBJ2-3	TRBV5-1	-	CASSPAGGNSKTDTQYF	TGCGCCAGCAGCCCGGCGGGGGGTAATAGCAAAACAGATACGCAGTATTTT
-	TRBJ1-5	TRBV9	-	CASSVGGGPGQPQHF	TGTGCCAGCAGCGTAGGAGGGGGTCCTGGACAGCCCCAGCATTTT
-	TRBJ1-5	TRBV27	-	CASRDSRGNQPQHF	TGTGCCAGCAGGGATTCCAGGGGAAATCAGCCCCAGCATTTT
-	TRBJ2-7	TRBV5-6	-	CASSIPKPGFIYEQYF	TGTGCCAGCAGCATACCTAAACCGGGATTTATCTACGAGCAGTACTTC
TRBD1	TRBJ1-1	TRBV30	-	CAWSSTGVEAFF	TGTGCCTGGAGTTCCACAGGGGTAGAAGCTTTCTTT
-	TRBJ1-1	TRBV4-1	-	CASSQGGGVEAFF	TGCGCCAGCAGCCAAGGAGGGGGTGTTGAAGCTTTCTTT
TRBD2	TRBJ2-1	TRBV5-1	-	CASGLAGVDEQFF	TGCGCCAGCGGACTAGCGGGAGTTGATGAGCAGTTCTTC
TRBD2	TRBJ2-1	TRBV19	-	CASTAAGGSYNEQFF	TGTGCCAGTACGGCGGCGGGGGGATCCTACAATGAGCAGTTCTTC
-	TRBJ1-6	TRBV2	once	CASGVGASPLHF	TGTGCCAGCGGAGTGGGAGCTTCACCCCTCCACTTT
TRBD1	TRBJ2-7	TRBV19	-	CASSIGQGTDEQYF	TGTGCCAGTAGTATTGGACAGGGGACTGACGAGCAGTACTTC
-	TRBJ2-7	TRBV27	-	CASSSVGQSYEQYF	TGTGCCAGCAGTTCGGTAGGACAGTCCTACGAGCAGTACTTC
TRBD1	TRBJ1-5	TRBV28	-	CASSLGDRAYSNQPQHF	TGTGCCAGCAGTTTAGGTGACAGGGCCTATAGCAATCAGCCCCAGCATTTT
-	TRBJ1-5	TRBV12-3/TRBV12-4	few	CASSFGVSLAQHF	TGTGCCAGCAGTTTCGGAGTGAGTTTGGCCCAGCATTTT
TRBD1	TRBJ1-1	TRBV5-1	-	CASSLEPGQGSEAFF	TGCGCCAGCAGCTTGGAACCGGGACAGGGTTCTGAAGCTTTCTTT
TRBD2	TRBJ2-1	TRBV30	once	CAWSRQGLNSYNEQFF	TGTGCCTGGAGTAGGCAGGGACTAAATTCCTACAATGAGCAGTTCTTC
TRBD1	TRBJ2-7	TRBV2	-	CASSATGTDYYEQYF	TGTGCCAGCAGCGCAACCGGGACAGACTATTACGAGCAGTACTTC
TRBD1	TRBJ1-3	TRBV7-9	-	CASIPGVGGRNTIYF	TGTGCCAGCATCCCAGGGGTAGGGGGCCGGAACACCATATATTTT